The T cell receptor (beta chain) under discussion was sequenced for a study of blood T cell repertoires in COVID-19. Study details: Specimens from acute and convalescent COVID-19 originated in the United States, Italy and Spain. The cDNA or gDNA used as material had been derived from T cells, B-cell-depleted T cells, or PBMCs.

Here immunoSEQ multiplex PCR was the method, and the copy in TCRdb shows in-frame clones only, minus some. The sample lists nearly 250,000 clones; more than 70% were seen once. Patients in Seattle were enrolled during active infection, then followed longitudinally. Per germline, CDR1 MNHEY and CDR2 SVGEGT. The CDR3 is 15 residues long. Between the trimmed V and J ends, which lost 4 bases and 1 base, there was a span of 11 bases. Material for sequencing was peripheral blood. The genes are TRBV6-2 or TRBV6-3 and TRBJ1-5, with D tentatively TRBD1 (6 bases). This receptor was taken from a woman aged 80 or over with COVID-19, enrolled during active disease. DNA for the CDR3: TGTGCCAGCAGTTCCAACAGGGTCAGCAATCAGCCCCAGCATTTT. Encoded protein: CASSSNRVSNQPQHF.